This TCR beta chain was profiled in a study of T cells after somatic rescue of genetic block. The data were produced by immunoSEQ multiplex PCR, yet TCRdb's version contains in-frame clones alone and is incomplete. The sample lists around 64,000 clones, 92% occurring once. This clone has only one observation. The specimen was peripheral blood mononuclear cells (PBMCs). This clonotype originated in a man in his forties.

The CDR3 loop reads CSVGGQGASGETQYF. CDR3 in DNA: TGCAGCGTTGGAGGACAGGGGGCGTCTGGGGAGACCCAGTACTTC. The chain links TRBV29-1 to TRBJ2-5, with 11 bases aligning to TRBD1. The CDR3 is 15 residues long. The junction had 9 bases not matched to a gene; V was cut back by 4 bases and J by 5 bases. CDR1 and CDR2 (germline): SQVTM, ANQGSEA.